This TCR beta chain was identified in a study of T-cell reconstitution after alpha-beta-depleted transplantation in children. Broader study findings: Expanded graft clones, several hundred of them, were reportedly the source of alpha-beta T cells about two months after transplant. Surviving recipient T cells and intrathymic progenitors accounted for some patients' high TCRbeta diversity at day 60. At one year after transplant, newly produced T cells mostly accounted for T-cell counts and diversity.

The authors prepared the TCRbeta library with unique molecular identifiers. TCRdb ran MiXCR on the PCR reads and lists one entry per CDR3 protein. The top ten hold 2.2% of the sample, which has some 600,000 distinct CDR3 sequences, approximately 12% seen once. This clonotype appeared many times. Antigen unknown. CDR1 is SEHNR, CDR2 FQNEAQ, per germline (reference sequence). The CDR3 covers 16 residues. The V segment lost 5 bases and the J segment 3 bases; nucleotides outside the gene matches: 12. This chain connects TRBV7-9 to TRBJ2-7, with TRBD1 identical over 8 bases. This TCR derives from a male patient younger than 18 who had a stem cell transplant for acute myeloid leukemia, so the T cells may come from the graft donor. The starting material was PBMCs, mostly from graft donor cells, obtained 360 days after TCRalphabeta/CD19-depleted stem cell transplant. CDR3 coding DNA: TGTGCCAGCAGCCCCCCCGGGGCAGGGGGCATCTACGAGCAGTACTTC. Protein: CASSPPGAGGIYEQYF.